The entry that follows covers one TCR beta chain sequence. Antigen specificity is unknown. Amplification of TCR beta CDR3 regions used RNA as the template. First-round RT-PCR of the TCR CDR3 relied on the HTBI primer set. One entry per CDR3 protein results from TCRdb running MiXCR on the multiplex PCR reads. The sample includes about 260,000 distinct CDR3 sequences, less than 30% seen only once; the top ten take approximately 30%. CDR3 length: 15 amino acids. Germline V gene lookup returns CDR1 MDHEN and CDR2 SYDVKM. The trim removed 2 bases at V and 7 bases at J, leaving 8 bases unmatched. The data originate from a study of T cells in Graves' hyperthyroidism and ophthalmopathy. General study findings and limits: Ophthalmopathy, which appeared later, was predicted by the model a median roughly 6.6 months before onset. Ophthalmopathy was distinguished from stable hyperthyroidism by 13 V-J signatures.

Based on clinical symptoms, serum thyroxine and TRAb, thyroid ultrasound and orbital computed tomography, diagnoses were reached. PBMCs came from over 8.5 ml fresh peripheral blood. The clonotype was recovered from a middle-aged man with Graves' hyperthyroidism that later progressed to Graves' ophthalmopathy. This chain joins TRBV28 and TRBJ1-5, with 7 bases identical to TRBD1. Sequencing input: blood. CDR3 region: CASSLPMTGNQPQHF. Written as DNA, the CDR3 is TGTGCCAGCAGTTTACCTATGACAGGGAACCAGCCCCAGCATTTT.